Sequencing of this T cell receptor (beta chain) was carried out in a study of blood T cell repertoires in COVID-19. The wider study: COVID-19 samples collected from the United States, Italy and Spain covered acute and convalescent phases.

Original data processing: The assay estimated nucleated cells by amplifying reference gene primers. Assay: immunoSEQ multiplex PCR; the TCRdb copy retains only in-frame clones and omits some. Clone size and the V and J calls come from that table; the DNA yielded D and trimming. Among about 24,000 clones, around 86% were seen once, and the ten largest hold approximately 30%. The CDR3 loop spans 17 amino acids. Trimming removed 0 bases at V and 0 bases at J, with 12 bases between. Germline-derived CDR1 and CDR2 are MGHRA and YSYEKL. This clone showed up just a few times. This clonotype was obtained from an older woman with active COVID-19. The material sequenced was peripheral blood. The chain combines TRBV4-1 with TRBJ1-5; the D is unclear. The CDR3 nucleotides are TGCGCCAGCAGCCAAGAAATGGCAGACTATAGCAATCAGCCCCAGCATTTT. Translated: CASSQEMADYSNQPQHF.